This T cell receptor (beta chain) came from a study of glioma-infiltrating T cells. Study-wide findings and caveats: Above-expected tissue-blood divergence occurred in all gliomas, most in low-grade ones. Tissue and blood shared very few CDR3 sequences.

This clonotype was counted at least ten times. Its antigen is still unknown. Amplification of TCR alpha and beta CDR3 regions from RNA used iRepertoire nested multiplex PCR. Tissue mRNA or PBMC total RNA, 100-400 ng, went into one-step reverse transcription and amplification. MiXCR, applied by TCRdb to the multiplex PCR reads, yields one record per CDR3 protein. The sample has more than 95,000 distinct CDR3 sequences, roughly 23% seen once. The germline V gene has CDR1 MNHEY and CDR2 SMNVEV (reference sequence). Between the trimmed V and J ends, which lost 3 bases and 5 bases, there was a span of 10 bases. The CDR3 contains 13 residues.

This receptor was identified in a human donor with low-grade glioma or glioblastoma, undergoing nonglioma brain surgery, or in good health (not recorded which). The chain couples TRBV27 to TRBJ2-5; no firm D call. The sequencing sample was made of glioma tissue, nonneoplastic brain tissue, or PBMCs (not recorded which). The chain's CDR3 is CASSFRPLETQYF. CDR3 bases: TGTGCCAGCAGTTTTCGGCCTTTGGAGACCCAGTACTTC.